This entry lists 24 T cell receptor beta chains sequenced from one sample in a study of OX40 agonist ivuxolimab in advanced cancers. Data came from immunoSEQ multiplex PCR; TCRdb stores just in-frame clones and leaves some out. Among approximately 70,000 clones listed, under 95% were seen once. This sample comprised CD4+ or CD8+ T cells sorted from blood, obtained in a trial of the OX40 agonist ivuxolimab. The receptors here all came from an adult with an advanced solid tumor such as melanoma, head and neck, liver or kidney cancer.

This chain connects TRBV9 to TRBJ2-7; maybe TRBD1 (6 bases). The V gene's germline CDR1 is SGDLS and CDR2 YYNGEE. The germline V and J ends were trimmed by 0 bases and 2 bases, with 18 bases remaining between them. This CDR3 is 17 amino acids long. CDR3 loop: CASSVEETGQFAYEQYF. DNA of the CDR3: TGTGCCAGCAGCGTAGAAGAGACGGGACAATTCGCCTACGAGCAGTACTTC.

The chain carries TRBV7-8 and TRBJ2-7; 8 nucleotides match TRBD2. This CDR3 comprises 18 residues. J was trimmed by 3 bases and V by 5 bases; bases with no gene match: 18. CDR1 is SGHVS and CDR2 is FQNEAQ in the germline V gene. The CDR3 DNA reads as TGTGCCAGCAGCGATCCGAGCTATGCGGGGGGAACCTTCTACGAGCAGTACTTC. This gives the protein CASSDPSYAGGTFYEQYF.

This clone was counted a single time. The rearrangement links TRBV5-4 to TRBJ1-1, with a weak D call TRBD1 (6 bases). The CDR3 runs 16 residues. The germline V and J ends were trimmed by 4 bases and 1 base, with 17 bases remaining between them. The germline CDR1 and CDR2 sequences are SGHNT and YYREEE (reference sequence). CDR3 nucleotides: TGTGCCAGCAGCGAGAACCAGGGGCGCGGGAACACTGAAGCTTTCTTT. Its protein product is CASSENQGRGNTEAFF.

The J gene is TRBJ1-2, the V gene TRBV19, with 8 bases fitting TRBD1. Germline V gene data show CDR1 as LNHDA and CDR2 as SQIVND (reference sequence). This CDR3 region has 16 residues. V lost 6 bases, J lost 3 bases, and 12 bases stayed unmatched. DNA for the CDR3: TGTGCCAGTAGAACAAGGACAGGGTCCGTCGACTATGGCTACACCTTC. The encoded protein is CASRTRTGSVDYGYTF.

The CDR3 region has the DNA TGTGCTAGTGGTTTGGCGGGCACTGAAGCTTTCTTT. Translation gives CASGLAGTEAFF. J is TRBJ1-1 and V is TRBV12-5; D not resolved. V gave up 1 base and J gave up 4 bases, with 4 bases separating them. The CDR3 length is 12 residues. Germline lookup yields CDR1 LGHNT and CDR2 FRNRAP.

The J gene is TRBJ2-2, the V gene TRBV7-6; no clear D gene. V lost 1 base and J lost 7, with 4 bases in between. From germline, CDR1 is SGHVS and CDR2 FNYEAQ. This CDR3 contains 12 residues. Here the CDR3 reads CASSLDGGELFF. The CDR3 region has the DNA TGTGCCAGCAGCTTAGACGGCGGGGAGCTGTTTTTT.

The chain recombines TRBV16 with TRBJ1-1; TRBD1 might be the D (6 bases). CDR1 and CDR2 (germline): KGHSY, FQNENV. Trimming shortened V by 0 bases and J by 0 bases, and 8 bases separated the two germline ends. This CDR3 spans 15 amino acids. CDR3 sequence: CASSQSDSLNTEAFF. CDR3 in DNA: TGTGCCAGCAGCCAATCGGACAGCTTGAACACTGAAGCTTTCTTT.

This clone was seen once. The rearrangement uses TRBV6-5 and TRBJ2-1, with no clear D. V was pared by 1 base and J by 0 bases, with 7 bases between. CDR3 length: 15 residues. Germline CDR1 is MNHEY and CDR2 is SVGAGI. The CDR3 bases are TGTGCCAGCAGTTACTTCGGTAACTCCTACAATGAGCAGTTCTTC. Its protein is CASSYFGNSYNEQFF.

The gene calls are TRBV7-6 and TRBJ2-7; the match to TRBD1 covers 7 bases. Germline V gives CDR1 SGHVS, CDR2 FNYEAQ. The V and J ends lost 5 bases and 3 bases, in that order; junction bases with no gene match: 4. The CDR3 covers 13 residues. CDR3 coding DNA: TGTGCCAGCAGCGAGGGACAGTACTACGAGCAGTACTTC. Translation: CASSEGQYYEQYF.

The genes are TRBV4-2 and TRBJ2-5; either TRBD1 or TRBD2 may supply D (5 bases each). The DNA end favors TRBJ2-7, so the J call may be wrong. The CDR3 contains 13 residues. CDR1 and CDR2 from the germline V gene are LGHNA and YNFKEQ. The CDR3 loop reads CASSQEDNLEQYF. The CDR3 coding sequence is TGTGCCAGCAGCCAGGAGGACAACCTCGAGCAGTACTTC.

This clone was recorded once. This sample includes further DNA sequences coding for the same CDR3. The rearrangement joins TRBV6-6 to TRBJ1-3; D unresolved. V lost 2 bases to trimming and J lost 2 bases, with 10 bases between them. This CDR3 has 15 amino acids. Germline-derived CDR1 and CDR2 are MNHNY and SVGAGI (reference sequence). CDR3 sequence reads: CASSYGPSPGNTIYF. CDR3 in DNA: TGTGCCAGCAGTTACGGACCCTCTCCTGGAAACACCATATATTTT.

This chain uses TRBV6-6 with TRBJ2-7; the D call may be TRBD1 or TRBD2 (5 bases each). Looked up from germline, CDR1 is MNHNY and CDR2 is SVGAGI (reference sequence). V shed 6 bases and J shed 5 bases, with 20 bases lying between them. CDR3 length: 15 amino acids. CDR3 nucleotide sequence: TGTGCCAGCAGCCCTCGATGGGAAGGGACCCACGAGCAGTACTTC. This translates into CASSPRWEGTHEQYF.

The gene calls are TRBV6-5 and TRBJ1-1; no definite D call. V was clipped by 2 bases and J by 8 bases, with 12 bases between them. Germline-derived CDR1 and CDR2 are MNHEY and SVGAGI. This CDR3 is 13 amino acids long. The CDR3 bases are TGTGCCAGCAGTTACGGCAACCTTGTAGAAGCTTTCTTT. Protein sequence: CASSYGNLVEAFF.

The chain recombines TRBV11-1 with TRBJ1-1; D gene uncertain. Germline CDR1 SGHAT, CDR2 FQDESV (reference sequence). V lost 5 bases and J 2 bases, leaving 6 bases between the germline ends. The CDR3 spans 12 residues. The CDR3 is CASSRGNTEAFF. The CDR3 nucleotides are TGTGCCAGCAGCCGAGGCAACACTGAAGCTTTCTTT.

The chain recombines TRBV6-6 with TRBJ1-3, with D uncertain. The V gene lost 2 bases and the J gene lost 4 bases, with 15 bases spanning the gap. The CDR3 spans 16 residues. Germline V CDR1 and CDR2: MNHNY, SVGAGI (reference sequence). For the CDR3, the DNA is TGTGCCAGCAGTTACAATCAAGGAGGGTCCGGAAACACCATATATTTT. Amino acids: CASSYNQGGSGNTIYF.

The chain carries TRBV7-2 and TRBJ2-1; D is perhaps TRBD1 (6 bases). The germline gives CDR1 SGHTA, CDR2 FQGNSA. The CDR3 covers 15 residues. Trimming pared 2 bases from V and 2 bases from J, leaving 10 bases between. CDR3 amino acids: CASSLTRGPYNEQFF. The CDR3 coding sequence is TGTGCCAGCAGCTTAACCAGGGGTCCCTACAATGAGCAGTTCTTC.

This chain connects TRBV10-1 to TRBJ2-7; D gene uncertain. Germline-derived CDR1 and CDR2 are WNHNN and SYGVQD (reference sequence). The CDR3 sequence is 15 residues long. Trimming left V 6 bases short and J 1 base short, with 16 bases between. The CDR3 region is CASSPWTMTSYEQYF. CDR3 nucleotide sequence: TGCGCCAGCAGCCCTTGGACCATGACTTCCTACGAGCAGTACTTC.

The chain employs TRBV2 and TRBJ2-5, with 12 bases lining up with TRBD1. Losses at the gene ends were 6 bases for V and 5 bases for J; bases not matched to a gene: 10. CDR3 length: 16 residues. Per germline, CDR1 SNHLY and CDR2 FYNNEI. CDR3 loop: CASRRAGQGASETQYF. CDR3 coding DNA: TGTGCCAGCAGGCGAGCGGGACAGGGGGCTTCCGAGACCCAGTACTTC.

The rearrangement joins TRBV28 to TRBJ1-5; TRBD1 aligns across 7 bases. V lost 3 bases to trimming and J lost 8 bases; unmatched junction nucleotides: 7. CDR1 is MDHEN and CDR2 is SYDVKM in the germline V gene. The CDR3 is made up of 14 amino acids. CDR3 region: CASSFRGGREPQHF. The DNA for the CDR3 is TGTGCCAGCAGTTTTAGAGGGGGCCGCGAGCCCCAGCATTTT.

The chain carries TRBV27 and TRBJ2-7; no definite D call. Germline values: CDR1 MNHEY, CDR2 SMNVEV (reference sequence). The ends were cut back, 0 bases at V and 5 bases at J, with 8 bases in the middle. The CDR3 runs to 13 residues. The CDR3 sequence is CASSLSYKNEQYF. CDR3 nucleotide sequence: TGTGCCAGCAGTTTATCATACAAAAACGAGCAGTACTTC.

The chain couples TRBV6-4 to TRBJ2-2; 12 nucleotides match TRBD2. The V segment lost 6 bases and the J segment 6 bases; nucleotides outside the gene matches: 5. This CDR3 spans 15 amino acids. Germline values: CDR1 MRHNA, CDR2 SNTAGT. The CDR3 is CASSRLAGDPGELFF. The CDR3 nucleotides are TGTGCCAGCAGCAGACTAGCGGGAGACCCCGGGGAGCTGTTTTTT.

The chain recombines TRBV27 with TRBJ1-2, with a tentative D call TRBD1 (5 bases). CDR1 and CDR2 (germline): MNHEY, SMNVEV (reference sequence). This CDR3 contains 14 residues. Trimming shortened V by 2 bases and J by 4 bases, and 11 bases separated the two germline ends. The CDR3, as DNA: TGTGCCAGCAGTTTACAGGGATTGGGCTATGGCTACACCTTC. It codes for CASSLQGLGYGYTF.

The chain combines TRBV28 with TRBJ2-1; no reliable D call. V was shortened by 4 bases and J by 9 bases, with 10 bases between the two germline ends. This CDR3 is 12 amino acids long. The germline CDR1 and CDR2 sequences are MDHEN and SYDVKM. The CDR3: CASSSTWFEQFF. CDR3 sequence (DNA): TGTGCCAGCAGTTCGACCTGGTTTGAGCAGTTCTTC. Looking up the rest from reference TRBV28 and TRBJ2-1 gives the full variable domain: DVKVTQSSRYLVKRTGEKVFLECVQDMDHENMFWYRQDPGLGLRLIYFSYDVKMKEKGDIPEGYSVSREKKERFSLILESASTNQTSMYLCASSSTWFEQFFGPGTRLTVL.

The gene calls are TRBV18 and TRBJ2-7, with 7 positions matching TRBD1. CDR1 is KGHSH and CDR2 is LQKENI in the germline V gene. CDR3 size: 15 residues. After removal of 3 bases from V and 1 base from J, the junction contained 6 bases not matched to a gene. The CDR3: CASSPASGGSYEQYF. CDR3 DNA: TGTGCCAGCTCACCGGCCTCAGGGGGTTCCTACGAGCAGTACTTC.